The 16 T cell receptor beta chains below all came from one sample that was sequenced in a study of T cells after somatic rescue of genetic block. TCRdb's table, derived via immunoSEQ multiplex PCR, lists solely in-frame clones and lacks some. The sample has roughly 51,000 clones, 95% to 96% seen once. The specimen was peripheral blood mononuclear cells (PBMCs). These receptor sequences come from a child younger than two.

The chain is built from TRBV21-1 and TRBJ1-2. TRBV21-1 is a listed pseudogene. This CDR3 contains 11 residues. The CDR3: CASSKHYGYTF. The CDR3 nucleotides are TGTGCCAGCAGCAAACACTATGGCTACACCTTC.

This chain uses TRBV19 with TRBJ2-1, with 8 bases matching TRBD1. This CDR3 is 13 amino acids long. Germline values: CDR1 LNHDA, CDR2 SQIVND (reference sequence). V trimming: 5 bases; J trimming: 9 bases; junction bases outside the gene matches: 6. CDR3 protein: CASSGAGGGEQFF. The DNA for the CDR3 is TGTGCCAGTAGTGGGGCAGGGGGCGGTGAGCAGTTCTTC.

The V call is TRBV28, the J call TRBJ1-3, with no clear D. Germline values: CDR1 MDHEN, CDR2 SYDVKM. The CDR3 totals 15 residues. The V gene lost 5 bases and the J gene lost 0 bases, with 11 bases spanning the gap. The CDR3 here is CASSGGVLSGNTIYF. The CDR3 bases are TGTGCCAGCAGTGGCGGGGTACTCTCTGGAAACACCATATATTTT. The full variable domain, rest sourced from reference TRBV28 and TRBJ1-3, is DVKVTQSSRYLVKRTGEKVFLECVQDMDHENMFWYRQDPGLGLRLIYFSYDVKMKEKGDIPEGYSVSREKKERFSLILESASTNQTSMYLCASSGGVLSGNTIYFGEGSWLTVV.

The chain links TRBV28 to TRBJ1-5; TRBD1 aligns across 7 bases. This CDR3 comprises 14 residues. Germline loops: CDR1 MDHEN, CDR2 SYDVKM. V shed 6 bases and J 7 bases; nucleotides not matched to a gene: 9. CDR3 DNA sequence: TGTGCCAGCAGCTTCGACAGGGAAGGACAGCCCCAGCATTTT. Residues: CASSFDREGQPQHF.

The chain recombines TRBV14 with TRBJ1-1; 8 bases match TRBD1. Germline V lookup: CDR1 SGHDN, CDR2 FVKESK. V lost 7 bases to trimming and J lost 3 bases; unmatched junction nucleotides: 13. The CDR3 is 16 residues long. The CDR3 reads CASTEWTGNPYTEAFF. In nucleotides, the CDR3 is TGTGCCAGCACGGAATGGACAGGGAACCCCTACACTGAAGCTTTCTTT.

The chain recombines TRBV7-9 with TRBJ1-2; a possible D gene is TRBD1 (5 bases). CDR1 is SEHNR, CDR2 FQNEAQ, per germline (reference sequence). V lost 0 bases, J lost 3 bases, and 5 bases lay in between. This CDR3 region has 13 residues. The CDR3 bases are TGTGCCAGCAGCTTAGCAGGGGACTATGGCTACACCTTC. Translating gives CASSLAGDYGYTF.

This clone was seen just once. The J gene is TRBJ1-5, the V gene TRBV27; the D is unclear. The germline V gene encodes CDR1 MNHEY and CDR2 SMNVEV (reference sequence). The length of the CDR3 is 13 residues. V lost 5 bases to trimming and J lost 1 base, with 6 bases between them. For the CDR3, the DNA is TGTGCCAGCAGTAGTTTGAGCAATCAGCCCCAGCATTTT. Translated: CASSSLSNQPQHF.

The chain has TRBV5-1 and TRBJ2-7; TRBD1 agrees at 7 bases. CDR1 is SGHRS, CDR2 YFSETQ, per germline. This CDR3 is 14 amino acids long. V lost 0 bases, J lost 3 bases, and 3 bases stayed unmatched. The CDR3 DNA sequence: TGCGCCAGCAGCTTGGCCCAGGGGGTCTACGAGCAGTACTTC. It codes for CASSLAQGVYEQYF.

The CDR3: CASSEGGTEQFF. For the CDR3, the DNA is TGTGCCAGCAGTGAAGGGGGGACAGAGCAGTTCTTC. J is TRBJ2-1 and V is TRBV6-1; tentative D call: TRBD1 (6 bases). Trimming shortened V by 1 base and J by 10 bases, and 8 bases separated the two germline ends. The CDR3 extends over 12 amino acids. CDR1 and CDR2 from the germline V gene are MNHNS and SASEGT.

In DNA form, the CDR3 reads TGTGCCAGCAGTGAAGGTCAGCCCCAGCATTTT. This gives the protein CASSEGQPQHF. The chain uses TRBV6-1 and TRBJ1-5; D call uncertain. The V gene's germline CDR1 is MNHNS and CDR2 SASEGT. V was cut by 1 base and J by 6 bases, with 1 base left in between. This CDR3 contains 11 residues.

The V gene is TRBV11-2, the J gene TRBJ1-4; D is ambiguous. Trimming left V 2 bases short and J 4 bases short, with 8 bases between. CDR3 length equals 14 residues. Germline V gene lookup returns CDR1 SGHAT and CDR2 FQNNGV. CDR3 sequence reads: CASSLWSDNEKLFF. As DNA, the CDR3 is TGTGCCAGCAGCTTATGGTCGGATAATGAAAAACTGTTTTTT.

The chain is built from TRBV4-2 and TRBJ2-5; D is perhaps TRBD2 (6 bases). The CDR3 is 16 amino acids. Trimming took off 1 base at V and 1 base at J, with 13 bases between the two ends. The germline CDR1 and CDR2 sequences are LGHNA and YNFKEQ. For the CDR3, the DNA is TGTGCCAGCAGCCAAGGGTATCAGGGAGGCCAAGAGACCCAGTACTTC. Protein sequence: CASSQGYQGGQETQYF.

The chain is built from TRBV6-5 and TRBJ2-1, with D unclear. Trimming took off 5 bases at V and 6 bases at J, with 8 bases between the two ends. The CDR3 extends over 12 amino acids. CDR1 MNHEY and CDR2 SVGAGI come from the germline V gene. The CDR3 DNA sequence: TGTGCCAGCAGTCAACTCGGCAATGAGCAGTTCTTC. It is translated as CASSQLGNEQFF.

This CDR3 reads CASRQRGGGGYEQYF. The CDR3, as DNA: TGTGCCAGCAGACAACGGGGGGGAGGGGGCTACGAGCAGTACTTC. The chain links TRBV27 to TRBJ2-7, with 8 bases that match TRBD2. V trimming: 6 bases; J trimming: 3 bases; junction bases outside the gene matches: 10. The CDR3 totals 15 residues. Per germline, CDR1 MNHEY and CDR2 SMNVEV (reference sequence).

The V and J genes are TRBV19 and TRBJ1-1; D is unclear. The germline V and J ends were trimmed by 0 bases and 1 base, with 3 bases remaining between them. The CDR3 loop spans 13 amino acids. The germline gives CDR1 LNHDA, CDR2 SQIVND (reference sequence). This CDR3 is CASSIDRNTEAFF. CDR3 sequence (DNA): TGTGCCAGTAGTATAGACAGGAACACTGAAGCTTTCTTT.

The chain employs TRBV5-1 and TRBJ2-7; 11 nucleotides align to TRBD2. Germline lookup yields CDR1 SGHRS and CDR2 YFSETQ. This CDR3 is 13 amino acids long. J gave up 5 bases and V 4 bases, and 2 bases lay outside the gene matches. DNA for the CDR3: TGCGCCAGCAGCGTTAGCGGGAGGGACGAGCAGTACTTC. Protein product: CASSVSGRDEQYF.